Below, 28 T cell receptor beta chains from the same sample are listed, as sequenced in a study of cytomegalovirus exposure and HLA in healthy donors (dated by TCRdb to about 2017). Library method: the immunoSEQ multiplex PCR assay. Entries here come from immuneACCESS through TCRdb and include only in-frame sequences with V and J called. Some clones fail to appear in such tables; in the studies checked, an unresolved V gene covers under half of the shortfall, and the cause of the remainder is unknown. The sample table records around 170,000 clones; about 85% of these occur just once. The ten top clones hold 16% of the sample. Input material: PBMCs. The receptors come from a man between 18 and 29 years old in good health and CMV-seropositive.

The chain combines TRBV30 with TRBJ1-2; possible D gene TRBD1, 6 bases. The CDR3 is 17 residues long. V lost 5 bases, J lost 7 bases, and 29 bases lay in between. Germline V lookup: CDR1 GTSNPN, CDR2 SVGIG (reference sequence). The DNA for the CDR3 is TGTGCCTGGGGGCAAGGAACTCCTGGGATGGGGGCTAGTGGCTACACCTTC. It is translated as CAWGQGTPGMGASGYTF.

The chain combines TRBV9 with TRBJ1-6, with 9 nucleotides matching TRBD1. The ends lost 3 bases at V and 5 bases at J; junction bases unmatched: 6. The CDR3 has 16 amino acids. Looked up from germline, CDR1 is SGDLS and CDR2 is YYNGEE. The CDR3 protein is CASSEGQGGDNSPLHF. In DNA, the CDR3 is TGTGCCAGCAGCGAGGGACAGGGAGGGGATAATTCACCCCTCCACTTT.

The genes are TRBV11-3 and TRBJ2-2; 9 bases map to TRBD1. The CDR3 is made up of 18 amino acids. With V trimmed by 5 bases and J by 2 bases, 12 bases remained unmatched. The germline CDR1 and CDR2 sequences are SGHNT and YENEEA. The DNA of the CDR3 is TGTGCCAGCAGCCCTTGGACAGGGGAGGAGGGTAACACCGGGGAGCTGTTTTTT. This translates into CASSPWTGEEGNTGELFF.

The chain couples TRBV27 to TRBJ2-7; 8 positions match TRBD2. CDR1 and CDR2 (germline): MNHEY, SMNVEV (reference sequence). V lost 6 bases, J lost 2 bases, and 9 bases stayed unmatched. This CDR3 spans 15 amino acids. In DNA, the CDR3 is TGTGCCAGCAGCTTTAGTAGCGGGACCACCTACGAGCAGTACTTC. The encoded protein is CASSFSSGTTYEQYF.

Remarks on this clone: This sample includes further DNA sequences coding for the same CDR3. V gene TRBV5-6 combines with J gene TRBJ1-3, with D maybe TRBD1 (5 bases). V gave up 2 bases and J gave up 2 bases, with 8 bases separating them. Germline lookup yields CDR1 SGHDT and CDR2 YYEEEE. The CDR3 sequence is 14 residues long. CDR3 DNA sequence: TGTGCCAGCAGCTTTACGGGGGCTGGAAACACCATATATTTT. Amino acids: CASSFTGAGNTIYF.

The V and J genes are TRBV27 and TRBJ2-7, with TRBD1 identical over 7 bases. Germline CDR1 and CDR2: MNHEY and SMNVEV (reference sequence). CDR3 size: 15 residues. V lost 6 bases and J lost 1; bases outside the gene matches: 9. CDR3 nucleotide sequence: TGTGCCAGCAGATTGACAGGGTCTCTTTCCTACGAGCAGTACTTC. It yields the protein CASRLTGSLSYEQYF.

The gene calls are TRBV5-6 and TRBJ2-1, with TRBD2 matching over 7 bases. Germline V CDR1 and CDR2: SGHDT, YYEEEE. The ends lost 0 bases at V and 9 bases at J; junction bases unmatched: 12. CDR3 length equals 16 residues. The CDR3 region has the DNA TGTGCCAGCAGCTTGGAGGAGGGAGCGGGGAAGGGTGAGCAGTTCTTC. Its protein is CASSLEEGAGKGEQFF.

This clone showed up just once. CDR3 protein: CAWREGARGYTF. CDR3 sequence (DNA): TGTGCCTGGAGGGAGGGGGCGCGCGGCTACACCTTC. This chain connects TRBV30 to TRBJ1-2, with 7 bases fitting TRBD1. CDR3 size: 12 residues. Germline V gene data show CDR1 as GTSNPN and CDR2 as SVGIG (reference sequence). Germline trimming cut 3 bases from V and 8 bases from J; bases unmatched to any gene: 6.

The chain uses TRBV9 and TRBJ1-1, with 10 bases aligning to TRBD1. The CDR3 loop spans 16 amino acids. With V trimmed by 4 bases and J by 1 base, 7 bases remained unmatched. CDR1 and CDR2 from the germline V gene are SGDLS and YYNGEE. This CDR3 reads CASSHGTGEENTEAFF. The CDR3 DNA is TGTGCCAGCAGCCATGGGACAGGGGAAGAGAACACTGAAGCTTTCTTT.

This clone appeared a single time. The genes are TRBV28 and TRBJ1-2, with D unclear. Germline lookup yields CDR1 MDHEN and CDR2 SYDVKM. The CDR3 totals 12 residues. V lost 2 bases, J lost 8 bases, and 9 bases lay in between. The CDR3 loop is CASSLGERGYTF. The CDR3 coding sequence is TGTGCCAGCAGTTTAGGGGAGCGGGGCTACACCTTC.

This chain uses TRBV9 with TRBJ2-1; tentative D call: TRBD2 (6 bases). This CDR3 has 17 residues. Germline loops: CDR1 SGDLS, CDR2 YYNGEE. Deletions cut 3 bases from V and 0 bases from J, with 16 bases between. The CDR3 DNA sequence: TGTGCCAGCAGCGCTCCGGACGGACTAACCTCCTACAATGAGCAGTTCTTC. The encoded protein is CASSAPDGLTSYNEQFF.

J is TRBJ1-1 and V is TRBV7-2; 12 bases fit TRBD1. With 8 bases clipped from V and 5 bases from J, the junction kept 12 bases outside the gene matches. The CDR3 is 16 amino acids. Per the germline V gene, CDR1 is SGHTA and CDR2 is FQGNSA. The chain's CDR3 is CASAPGQGAPRTEAFF. CDR3 nucleotides: TGTGCCAGCGCCCCGGGACAGGGGGCGCCGCGTACTGAAGCTTTCTTT. Using reference TRBV7-2 and TRBJ1-1 for the parts outside the CDR3, the full variable domain is GAGVSQSPSNKVTEKGKDVELRCDPISGHTALYWYRQSLGQGLEFLIYFQGNSAPDKSGLPSDRFSAERTGGSVSTLTIQRTQQEDSAVYLCASAPGQGAPRTEAFFGQGTRLTVV.

J is TRBJ2-7 and V is TRBV10-3; 8 nucleotides agree with TRBD1. CDR3 length: 13 residues. The J segment lost 5 bases and the V segment lost 6 bases, leaving 6 bases of the junction unmatched. Germline V lookup: CDR1 ENHRY, CDR2 SYGVKD. The CDR3 DNA is TGTGCCATCAGGGACAGGGATTCCCACGAGCAGTACTTC. Protein product: CAIRDRDSHEQYF.

V gene TRBV27 combines with J gene TRBJ1-2, with TRBD1 matching over 11 bases. J gave up 0 bases and V 2 bases, and 8 bases lay outside the gene matches. The CDR3 has 18 residues. Germline CDR1 is MNHEY and CDR2 is SMNVEV (reference sequence). The CDR3 protein is CASSLVGQGAVTNYGYTF. The CDR3 DNA is TGTGCCAGCAGTTTAGTCGGACAGGGGGCTGTTACTAACTATGGCTACACCTTC.

The chain is built from TRBV10-3 and TRBJ2-2; TRBD1 is a possible D gene (5 bases). Between the trimmed V and J ends, which lost 8 bases and 5 bases, there was a span of 18 bases. This CDR3 is built from 15 residues. CDR1 ENHRY and CDR2 SYGVKD come from the germline V gene. CDR3 region: CAIAHEESGTGELFF. CDR3 nucleotides: TGTGCCATCGCCCATGAGGAGTCAGGGACCGGGGAGCTGTTTTTT.

The chain employs TRBV11-3 and TRBJ1-6, with 8 bases that match TRBD1. Looked up from germline, CDR1 is SGHNT and CDR2 is YENEEA. J gave up 10 bases and V 5 bases, and 16 bases lay outside the gene matches. The CDR3 length is 17 residues. The DNA of the CDR3 is TGTGCCAGCAGCCAATATAAACCGGGACAGGCCCCGTCACCCCTCCACTTT. This sequence encodes CASSQYKPGQAPSPLHF.

The chain is built from TRBV29-1 and TRBJ1-1, with 7 bases fitting TRBD1. The germline CDR1 and CDR2 sequences are SQVTM and ANQGSEA. V lost 6 bases and J lost 0; bases outside the gene matches: 4. This CDR3 is built from 13 residues. CDR3 residues: CSVTGVMNTEAFF. In nucleotides, the CDR3 is TGCAGCGTAACAGGGGTTATGAACACTGAAGCTTTCTTT.

The chain is built from TRBV12-5 and TRBJ1-1, with D uncertain. This CDR3 region has 12 residues. Germline V gene lookup returns CDR1 LGHNT and CDR2 FRNRAP. Trimming took off 3 bases at V and 7 bases at J, with 9 bases between the two ends. In DNA, the CDR3 is TGTGCTAGTGGTTTAAGCAACGGTGAAGCTTTCTTT. Its protein product is CASGLSNGEAFF.

The chain has TRBV7-3 and TRBJ2-7; 7 nucleotides align to TRBD1. Germline V gives CDR1 SGHTA, CDR2 FQGTGA. The CDR3 spans 13 residues. Trimming at V came to 6 bases and at J to 6 bases, leaving 8 bases not matched to a gene. CDR3 sequence (DNA): TGTGCCAGCAGTGAGGGGGCTAGGGGCGAGCAGTACTTC. Amino acid sequence: CASSEGARGEQYF. Using reference TRBV7-3 and TRBJ2-7 for the parts outside the CDR3, the full variable domain is GAGVSQTPSNKVTEKGKYVELRCDPISGHTALYWYRQSLGQGPEFLIYFQGTGAADDSGLPNDRFFAVRPEGSVSTLKIQRTERGDSAVYLCASSEGARGEQYFGPGTRLTVT.

This chain connects TRBV7-9 to TRBJ1-1; tentative D call: TRBD1 (5 bases). The CDR3 runs 15 residues. The germline CDR1 and CDR2 sequences are SEHNR and FQNEAQ (reference sequence). V was cut by 1 base and J by 1 base, with 10 bases left in between. Here the CDR3 reads CASSLGGARNTEAFF. The DNA for the CDR3 is TGTGCCAGCAGCTTAGGTGGGGCTCGGAACACTGAAGCTTTCTTT.

The chain recombines TRBV5-1 with TRBJ2-2; TRBD1 matches 9 bases. Germline-derived CDR1 and CDR2 are SGHRS and YFSETQ. The CDR3 loop spans 16 amino acids. V gave up 0 bases and J gave up 6 bases; unmatched junction bases: 6. CDR3: CASSLAQGAGSGELFF. The CDR3 region has the DNA TGCGCCAGCAGCTTGGCACAGGGGGCAGGGTCCGGGGAGCTGTTTTTT.

This clone was seen a few times. The V gene is TRBV7-6, the J gene TRBJ2-3, with a weak D call TRBD2 (6 bases). CDR1 and CDR2 from the germline V gene are SGHVS and FNYEAQ. The CDR3 has 18 amino acids. V dropped 1 base and J dropped 6 bases, with 23 bases sitting between them. CDR3 loop: CASSLVSPQLGGGDTQYF. The CDR3 DNA reads as TGTGCCAGCAGCTTAGTGAGCCCCCAGCTTGGGGGAGGTGATACGCAGTATTTT.

The J gene is TRBJ2-2, the V gene TRBV5-4, with TRBD2 identical over 8 bases. The CDR3 loop spans 15 amino acids. V lost 2 bases to trimming and J lost 2 bases; unmatched junction nucleotides: 2. The germline gives CDR1 SGHNT, CDR2 YYREEE (reference sequence). The CDR3 coding sequence is TGTGCCAGCAGCTTCCTAGCGGGTAACACCGGGGAGCTGTTTTTT. It encodes CASSFLAGNTGELFF.

The CDR3 loop is CASSPRLTGELFF. The DNA of the CDR3 is TGTGCCAGCAGCCCAAGACTGACCGGGGAGCTGTTTTTT. The chain employs TRBV5-6 and TRBJ2-2; D unclear. The germline V and J ends were trimmed by 4 bases and 5 bases, with 9 bases remaining between them. CDR1 and CDR2 (germline): SGHDT, YYEEEE. The CDR3 is 13 residues long. The variable domain in full, completed from reference TRBV5-6 and TRBJ2-2, reads DAGVTQSPTHLIKTRGQQVTLRCSPKSGHDTVSWYQQALGQGPQFIFQYYEEEERQRGNFPDRFSGHQFPNYSSELNVNALLLGDSALYLCASSPRLTGELFFGEGSRLTVL.

This chain joins TRBV7-9 and TRBJ1-1; 11 nucleotides align to TRBD1. The CDR3 contains 15 residues. Per the germline V gene, CDR1 is SEHNR and CDR2 is FQNEAQ (reference sequence). V lost 5 bases, J lost 4 bases, and 6 bases stayed unmatched. The chain's CDR3 is CASSRTGGVSTEAFF. The CDR3 region has the DNA TGTGCCAGCAGCCGGACAGGGGGCGTGAGCACTGAAGCTTTCTTT.

The chain carries TRBV19 and TRBJ2-2, with 9 positions matching TRBD1. From germline, CDR1 is LNHDA and CDR2 SQIVND (reference sequence). This CDR3 spans 15 amino acids. With V trimmed by 6 bases and J by 5 bases, 7 bases remained unmatched. CDR3 protein: CASRWDREITGELFF. The CDR3 region has the DNA TGTGCCAGTAGATGGGACAGGGAGATAACCGGGGAGCTGTTTTTT.

The rearrangement uses TRBV9 and TRBJ2-3; tentatively, D is TRBD2 (6 bases). The CDR3 runs 15 residues. The germline CDR1 and CDR2 sequences are SGDLS and YYNGEE. V was shortened by 4 bases and J by 6 bases, with 18 bases between the two germline ends. CDR3 region: CASSPAGLQGDTQYF. CDR3 coding DNA: TGTGCCAGCAGCCCGGCGGGACTCCAAGGGGATACGCAGTATTTT.

The chain links TRBV9 to TRBJ2-3, with D perhaps matching TRBD1 (5 bases). Germline CDR1 is SGDLS and CDR2 is YYNGEE. The CDR3 spans 17 residues. V lost 3 bases and J 0 bases, leaving 17 bases between the germline ends. The CDR3 here is CASSASQGVGSTDTQYF. CDR3 nucleotide sequence: TGTGCCAGCAGCGCTTCCCAGGGCGTGGGGAGCACAGATACGCAGTATTTT.